This T cell receptor beta chain stems from a study of cytomegalovirus exposure and HLA in healthy donors. Study results and limitations: In vitro experiments confirmed that three CMV-associated chains were specific for CMV antigens. About 87% or about 30% of the time was how often most TCR beta V segments were productive, according to an earlier analysis.

PCR employed 60 Vbeta and 13 Jbeta primers. As handled by the study authors: In a later analysis, the count reached 74 million or so unique TCR beta chains, with 9 million to 11 million shared. Measured with immunoSEQ multiplex PCR; TCRdb has only the in-frame clones, and not every one. V, J and clone size derive from that table, while D and trimming were established from the DNA sequence. The table lists 120,000 or so clones, 10% to 13% of them singletons. This clone was picked up a small number of times. Antigen: not known. Germline V gives CDR1 SGHTA, CDR2 FQGTGA. This CDR3 has 13 residues. The V gene lost 3 bases and the J gene lost 5 bases, with 9 bases spanning the gap.

Sequencing used PBMCs. This TCR derives from a woman aged 18 to 35 in good health and CMV-seropositive. The gene calls are TRBV7-3 and TRBJ2-3; D is uncertain. CDR3: CASSFLPGDTQYF. The DNA for the CDR3 is TGTGCCAGCAGCTTCCTACCGGGAGATACGCAGTATTTT.